Sequencing of this T cell receptor (beta chain) was carried out in a study of CD8 T cells in Susac syndrome. RNA amounts of about 0.5 to 1 ug underwent reverse transcription with random hexamers. In TCRdb, the immunoSEQ multiplex PCR reads were re-called with MiXCR into one record per CDR3 protein. Here the sample spans 150,000 to 190,000 distinct CDR3 sequences, about 95% being singletons. This CDR3 is 16 amino acids long. V was clipped by 3 bases and J by 3 bases; unmatched bases: 7. CDR1 KGHSH and CDR2 LQKENI come from the germline V gene. The V gene is TRBV18, the J gene TRBJ2-4; 8 nucleotides line up with TRBD1. The sequenced material came from CD4+ T cells from PBMCs. This receptor was identified in a human donor with Susac syndrome. CDR3 amino acids: CASSPTQQGGKNIQYF. CDR3 DNA sequence: TGTGCCAGCTCACCGACTCAACAGGGGGGCAAAAACATTCAGTACTTC.